The source of this T cell receptor (beta chain) is a study of sequential checkpoint blockade in melanoma. Study-level findings and limits: Mutational load did not correlate with tumor T-cell fraction or clonality.

Germline V gene lookup returns CDR1 MNHGY and CDR2 SAAAGT. With V trimmed by 4 bases and J by 5 bases, 4 bases remained unmatched. This CDR3 has 13 amino acids. Assay: immunoSEQ multiplex PCR; the TCRdb copy retains only in-frame clones and omits some. The profile covers about 4,000 clones, with around 19% appearing a single time and about a fifth taken by the ten largest. Comment on this clone: The antigen is not known.

This sample's treatment: randomized to nivolumab then ipilimumab (arm A) or the reverse (arm B). This chain links TRBV6-8 with TRBJ2-7; the match to TRBD1 covers 8 bases. The starting material was tumor tissue (inferred from file names), obtained from a patient given nivolumab and ipilimumab in sequence. The clonotype was recovered from a human patient with melanoma. Some clones in this sample may be carry-over from other donors' samples. The CDR3: CASSSNRGNEQYF. CDR3 in DNA: TGTGCCAGCAGTTCAAACAGGGGGAACGAGCAGTACTTC.